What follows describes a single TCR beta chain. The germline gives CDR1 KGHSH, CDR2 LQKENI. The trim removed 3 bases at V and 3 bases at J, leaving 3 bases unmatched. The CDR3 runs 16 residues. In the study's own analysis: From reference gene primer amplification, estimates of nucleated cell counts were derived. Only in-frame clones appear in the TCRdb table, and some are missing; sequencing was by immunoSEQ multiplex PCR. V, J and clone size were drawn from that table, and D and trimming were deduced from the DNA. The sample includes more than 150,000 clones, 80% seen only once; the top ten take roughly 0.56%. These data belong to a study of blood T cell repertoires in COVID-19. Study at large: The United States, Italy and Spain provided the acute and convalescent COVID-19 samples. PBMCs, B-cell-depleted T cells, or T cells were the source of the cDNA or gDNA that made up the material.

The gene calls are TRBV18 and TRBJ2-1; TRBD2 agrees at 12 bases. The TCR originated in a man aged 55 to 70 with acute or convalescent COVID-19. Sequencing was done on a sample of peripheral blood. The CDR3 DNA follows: TGTGCCAGCTCACCCACGACTAGCGGGAGCTACAATGAGCAGTTCTTC. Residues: CASSPTTSGSYNEQFF.